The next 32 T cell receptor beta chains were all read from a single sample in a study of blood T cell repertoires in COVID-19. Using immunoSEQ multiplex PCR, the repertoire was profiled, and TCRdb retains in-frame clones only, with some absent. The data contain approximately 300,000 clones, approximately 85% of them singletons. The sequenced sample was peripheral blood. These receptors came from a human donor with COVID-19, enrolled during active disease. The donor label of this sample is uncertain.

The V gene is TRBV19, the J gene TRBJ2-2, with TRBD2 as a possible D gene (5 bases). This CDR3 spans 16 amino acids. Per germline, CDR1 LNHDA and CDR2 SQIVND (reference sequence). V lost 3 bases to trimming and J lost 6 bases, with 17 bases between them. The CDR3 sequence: CASSIHGRERAGELFF. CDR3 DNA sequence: TGTGCCAGTAGTATTCACGGAAGGGAGAGGGCCGGGGAGCTGTTTTTT.

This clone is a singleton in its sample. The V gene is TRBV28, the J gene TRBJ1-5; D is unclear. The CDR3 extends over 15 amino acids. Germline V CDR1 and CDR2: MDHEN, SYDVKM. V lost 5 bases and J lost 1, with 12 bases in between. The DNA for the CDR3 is TGTGCCAGCAGTGCCGACACCGACAGCAATCAGCCCCAGCATTTT. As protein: CASSADTDSNQPQHF.

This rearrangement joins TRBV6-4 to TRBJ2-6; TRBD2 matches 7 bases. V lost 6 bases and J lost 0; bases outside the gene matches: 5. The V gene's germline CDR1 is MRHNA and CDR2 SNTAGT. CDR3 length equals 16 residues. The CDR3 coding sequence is TGTGCCAGCAGCCCCAGCGGGGACTCTGGGGCCAACGTCCTGACTTTC. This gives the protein CASSPSGDSGANVLTF.

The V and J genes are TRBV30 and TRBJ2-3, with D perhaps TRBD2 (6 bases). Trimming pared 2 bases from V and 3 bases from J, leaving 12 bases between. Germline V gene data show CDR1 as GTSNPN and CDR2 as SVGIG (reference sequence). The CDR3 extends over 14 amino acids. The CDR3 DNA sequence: TGTGCCTGGAGTCGAAGCGGGCCGACAGATACGCAGTATTTT. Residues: CAWSRSGPTDTQYF.

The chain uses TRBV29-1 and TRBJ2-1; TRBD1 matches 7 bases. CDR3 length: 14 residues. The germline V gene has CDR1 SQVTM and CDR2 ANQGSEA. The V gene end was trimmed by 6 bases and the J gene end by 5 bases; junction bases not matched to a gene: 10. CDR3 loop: CSVVRDRTDNEQFF. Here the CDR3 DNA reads TGCAGCGTAGTCCGGGACAGAACCGACAATGAGCAGTTCTTC.

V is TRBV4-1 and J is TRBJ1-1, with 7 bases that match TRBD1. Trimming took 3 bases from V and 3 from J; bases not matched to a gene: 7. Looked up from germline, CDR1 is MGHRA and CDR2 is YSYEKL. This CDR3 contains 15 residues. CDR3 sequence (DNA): TGCGCCAGCAGCCACCGACAGGGTCGTGACACTGAAGCTTTCTTT. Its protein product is CASSHRQGRDTEAFF.

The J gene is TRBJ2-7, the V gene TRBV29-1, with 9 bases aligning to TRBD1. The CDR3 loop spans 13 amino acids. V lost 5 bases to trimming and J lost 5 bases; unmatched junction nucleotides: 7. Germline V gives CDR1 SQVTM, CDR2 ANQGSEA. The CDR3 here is CSVRRTGAHEQYF. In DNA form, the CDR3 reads TGCAGCGTTAGAAGGACAGGGGCCCACGAGCAGTACTTC.

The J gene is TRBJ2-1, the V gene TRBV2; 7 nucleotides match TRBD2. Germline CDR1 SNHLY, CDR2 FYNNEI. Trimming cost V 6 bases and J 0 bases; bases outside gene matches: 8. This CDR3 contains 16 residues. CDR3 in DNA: TGTGCCAGCAGCAGAAGAGCGGGAACCTCCTACAATGAGCAGTTCTTC. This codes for CASSRRAGTSYNEQFF.

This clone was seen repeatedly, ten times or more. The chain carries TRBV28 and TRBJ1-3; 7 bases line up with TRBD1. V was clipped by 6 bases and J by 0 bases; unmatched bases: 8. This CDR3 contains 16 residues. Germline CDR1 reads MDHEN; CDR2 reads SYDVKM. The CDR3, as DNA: TGTGCCAGCAGCACGACAGGGCTAATCTCTGGAAACACCATATATTTT. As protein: CASSTTGLISGNTIYF.

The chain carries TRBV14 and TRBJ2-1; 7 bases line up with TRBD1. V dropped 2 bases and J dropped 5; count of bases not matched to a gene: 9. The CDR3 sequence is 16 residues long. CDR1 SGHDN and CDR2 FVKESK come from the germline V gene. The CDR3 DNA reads TGTGCCAGCAGCCAATTTGGACAGGCGATTGACAATGAGCAGTTCTTC. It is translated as CASSQFGQAIDNEQFF.

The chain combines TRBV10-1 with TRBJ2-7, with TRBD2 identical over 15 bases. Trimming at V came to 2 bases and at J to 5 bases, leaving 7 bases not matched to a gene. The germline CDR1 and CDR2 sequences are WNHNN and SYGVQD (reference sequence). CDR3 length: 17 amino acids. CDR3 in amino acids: CASSEGLAGGSFDEQYF. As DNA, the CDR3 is TGCGCCAGCAGTGAGGGACTAGCGGGGGGGAGTTTCGACGAGCAGTACTTC.

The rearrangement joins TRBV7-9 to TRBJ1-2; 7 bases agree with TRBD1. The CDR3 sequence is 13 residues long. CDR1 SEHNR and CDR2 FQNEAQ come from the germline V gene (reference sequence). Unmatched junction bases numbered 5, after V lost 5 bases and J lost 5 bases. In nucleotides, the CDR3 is TGTGCCAGCAGCGCCCAGACAGGGTATGGCTACACCTTC. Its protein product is CASSAQTGYGYTF.

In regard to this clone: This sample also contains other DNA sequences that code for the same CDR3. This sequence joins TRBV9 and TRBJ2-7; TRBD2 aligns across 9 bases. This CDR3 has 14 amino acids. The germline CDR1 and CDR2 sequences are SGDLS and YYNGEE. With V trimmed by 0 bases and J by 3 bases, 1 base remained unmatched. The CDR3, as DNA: TGTGCCAGCAGCGTAGCACTAGCGGGCTACGAGCAGTACTTC. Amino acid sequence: CASSVALAGYEQYF.

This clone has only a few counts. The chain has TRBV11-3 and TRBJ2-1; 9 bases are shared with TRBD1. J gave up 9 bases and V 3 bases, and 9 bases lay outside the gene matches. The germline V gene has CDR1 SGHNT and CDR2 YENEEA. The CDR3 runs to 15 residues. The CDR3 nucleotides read TGTGCCAGCAGCTTTACGTACAGGGGGCTGGGTGAGCAGTTCTTC. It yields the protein CASSFTYRGLGEQFF. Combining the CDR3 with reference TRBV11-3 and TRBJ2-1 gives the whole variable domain EAGVVQSPRYKIIEKKQPVAFWCNPISGHNTLYWYLQNLGQGPELLIRYENEEAVDDSQLPKDRFSAERLKGVDSTLKIQPAELGDSAVYLCASSFTYRGLGEQFFGPGTRLTVL.

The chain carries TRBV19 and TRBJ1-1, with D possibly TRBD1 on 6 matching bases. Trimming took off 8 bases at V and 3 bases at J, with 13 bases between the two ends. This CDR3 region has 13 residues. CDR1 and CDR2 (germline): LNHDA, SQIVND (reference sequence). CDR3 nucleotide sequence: TGTGCCAGTGGACGACAGGTCCACACTGAAGCTTTCTTT. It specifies CASGRQVHTEAFF.

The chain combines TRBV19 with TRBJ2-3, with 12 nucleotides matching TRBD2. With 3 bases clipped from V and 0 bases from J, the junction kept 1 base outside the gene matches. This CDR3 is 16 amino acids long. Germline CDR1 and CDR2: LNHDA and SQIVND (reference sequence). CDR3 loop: CASSIGLAGSTDTQYF. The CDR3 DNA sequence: TGTGCCAGTAGTATCGGACTAGCGGGGAGCACAGATACGCAGTATTTT.

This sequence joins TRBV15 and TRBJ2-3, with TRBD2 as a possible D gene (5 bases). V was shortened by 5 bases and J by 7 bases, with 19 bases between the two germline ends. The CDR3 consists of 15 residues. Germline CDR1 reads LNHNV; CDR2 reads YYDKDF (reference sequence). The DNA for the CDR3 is TGTGCCACCAGCTCGCCGGGATTGTTGATCTATACGCAGTATTTT. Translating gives CATSSPGLLIYTQYF.

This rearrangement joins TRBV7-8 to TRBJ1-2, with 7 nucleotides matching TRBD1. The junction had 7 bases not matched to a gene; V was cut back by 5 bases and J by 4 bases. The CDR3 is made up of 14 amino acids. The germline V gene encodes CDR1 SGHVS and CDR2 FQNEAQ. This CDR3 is CASSPDREGYGYTF. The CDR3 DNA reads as TGTGCCAGCAGCCCTGACAGGGAAGGCTATGGCTACACCTTC.

CDR3: CATSRDRGQIQETQYF. The CDR3 nucleotides are TGTGCCACCAGCAGAGATCGAGGACAGATCCAAGAGACCCAGTACTTC. The chain couples TRBV15 to TRBJ2-5; weak D call: TRBD1 (6 bases). The CDR3 contains 16 residues. Germline CDR1 LNHNV, CDR2 YYDKDF (reference sequence). Trimming stripped 0 bases from V and 1 base from J, with 12 bases between.

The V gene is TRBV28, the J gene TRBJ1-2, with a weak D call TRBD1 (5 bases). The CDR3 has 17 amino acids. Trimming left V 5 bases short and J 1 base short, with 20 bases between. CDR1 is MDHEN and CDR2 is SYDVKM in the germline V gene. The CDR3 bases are TGTGCCAGCAGTCCCCCGGGGGGAACCTTGGATAACTATGGCTACACCTTC. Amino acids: CASSPPGGTLDNYGYTF.

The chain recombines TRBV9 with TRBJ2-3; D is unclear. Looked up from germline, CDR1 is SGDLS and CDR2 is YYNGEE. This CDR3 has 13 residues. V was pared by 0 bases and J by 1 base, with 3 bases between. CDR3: CASSVAGTDTQYF. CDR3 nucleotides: TGTGCCAGCAGCGTAGCAGGCACAGATACGCAGTATTTT.

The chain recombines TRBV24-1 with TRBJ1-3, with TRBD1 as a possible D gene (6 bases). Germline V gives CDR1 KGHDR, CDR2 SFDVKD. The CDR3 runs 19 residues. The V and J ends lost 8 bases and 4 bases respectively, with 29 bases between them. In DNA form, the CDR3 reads TGTGCCACCAAATTCGCTCATGAGACAGGCCGAACCGGAGGAAACACCATATATTTT. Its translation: CATKFAHETGRTGGNTIYF.

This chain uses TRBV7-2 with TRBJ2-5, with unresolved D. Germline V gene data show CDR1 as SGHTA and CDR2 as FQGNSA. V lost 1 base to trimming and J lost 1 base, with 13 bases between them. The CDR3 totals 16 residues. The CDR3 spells CASSLVAPPSQETQYF. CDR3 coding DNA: TGTGCCAGCAGCTTAGTTGCGCCTCCCTCCCAAGAGACCCAGTACTTC. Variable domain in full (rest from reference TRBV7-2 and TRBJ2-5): GAGVSQSPSNKVTEKGKDVELRCDPISGHTALYWYRQSLGQGLEFLIYFQGNSAPDKSGLPSDRFSAERTGGSVSTLTIQRTQQEDSAVYLCASSLVAPPSQETQYFGPGTRLLVL.

The CDR3 bases are TGCGCCAGCAGCCAGCCAGGGGGGGATACGCAGTATTTT. This codes for CASSQPGGDTQYF. V usage is TRBV4-1 and J usage is TRBJ2-3; TRBD1 might be the D (7 bases). The CDR3 runs to 13 residues. Germline V CDR1 and CDR2: MGHRA, YSYEKL. The V and J ends lost 3 bases and 6 bases respectively, with 10 bases between them.

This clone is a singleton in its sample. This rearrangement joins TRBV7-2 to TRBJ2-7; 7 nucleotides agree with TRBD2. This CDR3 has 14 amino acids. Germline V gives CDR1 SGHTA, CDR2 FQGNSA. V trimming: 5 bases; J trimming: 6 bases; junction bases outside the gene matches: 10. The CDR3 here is CASSRTGGATEQYF. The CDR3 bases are TGTGCCAGCAGCCGGACGGGAGGCGCGACCGAGCAGTACTTC.

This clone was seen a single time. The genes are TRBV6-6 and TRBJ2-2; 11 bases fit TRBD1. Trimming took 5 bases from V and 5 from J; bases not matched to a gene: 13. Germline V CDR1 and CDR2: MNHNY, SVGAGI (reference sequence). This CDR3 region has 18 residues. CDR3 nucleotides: TGTGCCAGCAGTCCCAGAGGGTTAGGGACAGGGGGGACCGGGGAGCTGTTTTTT. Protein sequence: CASSPRGLGTGGTGELFF.

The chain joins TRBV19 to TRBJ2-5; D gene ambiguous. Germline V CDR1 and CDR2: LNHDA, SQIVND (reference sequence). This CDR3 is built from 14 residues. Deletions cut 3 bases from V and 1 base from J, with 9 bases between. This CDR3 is CASSIGHFQETQYF. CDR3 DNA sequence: TGTGCCAGTAGTATTGGCCATTTCCAAGAGACCCAGTACTTC.

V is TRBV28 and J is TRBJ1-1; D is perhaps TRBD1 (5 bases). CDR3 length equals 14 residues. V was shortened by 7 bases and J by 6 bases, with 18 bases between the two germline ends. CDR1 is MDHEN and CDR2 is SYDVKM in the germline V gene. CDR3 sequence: CASTWGGNSAEAFF. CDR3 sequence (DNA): TGTGCCAGCACCTGGGGGGGGAATAGTGCTGAAGCTTTCTTT.

CDR3 residues: CASSLVGRGTTEAFF. In DNA, the CDR3 is TGCGCCAGCAGCTTGGTAGGCAGGGGCACCACTGAAGCTTTCTTT. J is TRBJ1-1 and V is TRBV5-1, with a possible D match to TRBD1 (6 bases). This CDR3 spans 15 amino acids. Per the germline V gene, CDR1 is SGHRS and CDR2 is YFSETQ. Trimming left V 0 bases short and J 4 bases short, with 13 bases between.

CDR3 protein: CASSSNGVRGPQHF. The CDR3 nucleotides are TGTGCCAGCAGTTCAAATGGGGTCAGGGGGCCCCAGCATTTT. The chain carries TRBV6-5 and TRBJ1-5; a weak D match, TRBD1 (6 bases). The CDR3 has 14 amino acids. The V gene's germline CDR1 is MNHEY and CDR2 SVGAGI. Trimming removed 4 bases from V and 9 bases from J, with 16 bases in between.

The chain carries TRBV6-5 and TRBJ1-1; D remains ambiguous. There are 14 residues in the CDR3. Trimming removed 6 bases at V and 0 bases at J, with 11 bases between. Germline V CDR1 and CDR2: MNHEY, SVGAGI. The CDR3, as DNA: TGTGCCAGCAGGGGCGAGCTGGTGAACACTGAAGCTTTCTTT. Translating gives CASRGELVNTEAFF.

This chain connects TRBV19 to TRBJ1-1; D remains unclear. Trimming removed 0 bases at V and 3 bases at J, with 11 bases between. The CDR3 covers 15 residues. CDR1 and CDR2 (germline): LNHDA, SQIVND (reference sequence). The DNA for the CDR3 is TGTGCCAGTAGTATAGACCTGGGCTTGGACACTGAAGCTTTCTTT. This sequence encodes CASSIDLGLDTEAFF.